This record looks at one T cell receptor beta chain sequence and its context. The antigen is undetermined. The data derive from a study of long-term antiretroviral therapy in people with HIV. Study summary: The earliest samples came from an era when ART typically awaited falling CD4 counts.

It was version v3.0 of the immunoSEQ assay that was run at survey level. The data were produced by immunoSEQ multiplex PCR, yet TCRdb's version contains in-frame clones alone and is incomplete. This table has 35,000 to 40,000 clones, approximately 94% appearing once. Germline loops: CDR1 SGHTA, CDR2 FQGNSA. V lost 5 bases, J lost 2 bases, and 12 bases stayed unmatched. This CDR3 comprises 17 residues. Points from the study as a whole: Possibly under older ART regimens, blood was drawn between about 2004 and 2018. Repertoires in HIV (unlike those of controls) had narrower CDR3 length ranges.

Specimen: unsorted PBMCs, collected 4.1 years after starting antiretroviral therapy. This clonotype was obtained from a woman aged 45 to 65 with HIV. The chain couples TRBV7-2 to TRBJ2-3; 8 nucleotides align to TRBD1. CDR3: CASSRNQGAGPTDTQYF. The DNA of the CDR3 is TGTGCCAGCAGCCGAAATCAGGGGGCGGGTCCCACAGATACGCAGTATTTT.